These 14 T cell receptor beta chains were sequenced from one sample in a study of early T cells in non-severe SARS-CoV-2 infection (TCRdb year 2021). Libraries were made using 5' RACE. Sequencing was carried out with a NextSeq 500. TCRdb itself trimmed the public reads at Q25 with fastp, ran MiXCR and retained productive beta chains. When rows share a CDR3 protein, they turn into one entry using the most common DNA and genes. The sample table records around 63,000 distinct CDR3 sequences; 10% of these occur just once. The ten largest account for roughly 16% of the sample. Source: whole blood, taken at baseline. The origin of the receptors is an adult who was a healthcare worker with PCR-confirmed SARS-CoV-2 infection or an uninfected control (not recorded which).

The gene calls are TRBV29-1 and TRBJ1-2, with 8 bases that match TRBD1. V shed 3 bases, J shed 4 bases, and the junction held 7 bases outside the gene matches. Germline CDR1 is SQVTM and CDR2 is ANQGSEA. The CDR3 has 14 residues. The CDR3 nucleotides are TGCAGCGTTGAGCGCCGGGACAGGACCTATGGCTACACCTTC. Protein sequence: CSVERRDRTYGYTF.

The CDR3 coding sequence is TGTGCCAGCAGTTTATATACCAGCTACGAGCAGTACTTC. It encodes CASSLYTSYEQYF. The chain combines TRBV28 with TRBJ2-7, with D unresolved. CDR3 size: 13 residues. V shed 1 base and J shed 3 bases, with 7 bases lying between them. CDR1 is MDHEN, CDR2 SYDVKM, per germline.

V and J are TRBV4-3 and TRBJ2-3; tentatively, D is TRBD1 (6 bases). Trimming removed 1 base from V and 9 bases from J, with 8 bases in between. The CDR3 totals 12 residues. CDR1 LGHNA and CDR2 YSLEER come from the germline V gene. The CDR3 is CASSQVQGTQYF. In DNA, the CDR3 is TGCGCCAGCAGCCAAGTCCAGGGGACGCAGTATTTT.

This clonotype was detected ten times or more. J is TRBJ2-2 and V is TRBV13; the match to TRBD1 covers 10 bases. The CDR3 runs 15 residues. V was clipped by 4 bases and J by 4 bases; unmatched bases: 3. Germline CDR1 is PRHDT and CDR2 is FYEKMQ (reference sequence). The CDR3: CASSWDRGRTGELFF. The CDR3 nucleotides read TGTGCCAGCAGCTGGGACAGGGGACGCACCGGGGAGCTGTTTTTT.

This clonotype was observed many times. The chain recombines TRBV28 with TRBJ1-3; 10 nucleotides match TRBD1. The V segment lost 5 bases and the J segment 4 bases; nucleotides outside the gene matches: 11. This CDR3 has 17 residues. Germline CDR1 and CDR2: MDHEN and SYDVKM. Here the CDR3 DNA reads TGTGCCAGCAGTACGACAGGGGGCAAGAGCTGGGGAAACACCATATATTTT. Its translation: CASSTTGGKSWGNTIYF.

This clonotype has just a few counts. The V call is TRBV28, the J call TRBJ2-7; TRBD2 is a possible D gene (5 bases). Between the trimmed V and J ends, which lost 1 base and 3 bases, there was a span of 10 bases. CDR3 size: 14 residues. The germline V gene has CDR1 MDHEN and CDR2 SYDVKM. The chain's CDR3 is CASSLSGYGYEQYF. In DNA, the CDR3 is TGTGCCAGCAGTTTATCGGGGTACGGCTACGAGCAGTACTTC.

The sample holds a few counts of this clonotype. V usage is TRBV19 and J usage is TRBJ2-7; 8 bases are shared with TRBD1. Germline V CDR1 and CDR2: LNHDA, SQIVND (reference sequence). V shed 5 bases, J shed 4 bases, and the junction held 10 bases outside the gene matches. The CDR3 length is 15 residues. The chain's CDR3 is CASSPGTGSTYEQYF. The CDR3 DNA reads TGTGCCAGTAGTCCCGGGACAGGATCGACTTACGAGCAGTACTTC.

The chain combines TRBV2 with TRBJ2-3; D possibly matches TRBD1 or TRBD2 (5 bases each). Deletions cut 3 bases from V and 1 base from J, with 11 bases between. This CDR3 is built from 15 residues. The germline V gene has CDR1 SNHLY and CDR2 FYNNEI. The DNA of the CDR3 is TGTGCCAGCAGTGAGCAGGGAGTCGGCACAGATACGCAGTATTTT. This sequence encodes CASSEQGVGTDTQYF.

The V and J genes are TRBV20-1 and TRBJ2-3; 9 bases line up with TRBD2. The CDR3 runs 15 residues. Trimming took 3 bases from V and 0 from J; bases not matched to a gene: 4. Germline lookup yields CDR1 DFQATT and CDR2 SNEGSKA (reference sequence). The CDR3 sequence is CSARSAGGSTDTQYF. CDR3 sequence (DNA): TGCAGTGCTAGGTCTGCGGGAGGGAGCACAGATACGCAGTATTTT.

This clonotype was detected ten times or more. The chain is built from TRBV3-1 and TRBJ2-3; D unresolved. V was pared by 4 bases and J by 6 bases, with 11 bases between. This CDR3 comprises 13 residues. Germline V CDR1 and CDR2: LGHDT, YNNKEL (reference sequence). In nucleotides, the CDR3 is TGTGCCAGCAGCCGTACAATGATCGATACGCAGTATTTT. Protein: CASSRTMIDTQYF.

The chain has TRBV28 and TRBJ2-7; TRBD1 matches at 7 bases. The CDR3 is 12 residues long. With 6 bases clipped from V and 9 bases from J, the junction kept 8 bases outside the gene matches. The germline gives CDR1 MDHEN, CDR2 SYDVKM. CDR3 region: CASSPRQGRQYF. In DNA, the CDR3 is TGTGCCAGCAGCCCAAGACAGGGCAGGCAGTACTTC.

V is TRBV7-2 and J is TRBJ2-3; 7 nucleotides agree with TRBD2. V shed 1 base and J 7 bases; nucleotides not matched to a gene: 5. This CDR3 has 14 residues. The V gene's germline CDR1 is SGHTA and CDR2 FQGNSA. In DNA, the CDR3 is TGTGCCAGCAGCTTAGATACTAGCGTATATACGCAGTATTTT. Its translation: CASSLDTSVYTQYF.

This clonotype was seen ten or more times. This CDR3 reads CASSYSTLSEQFF. As DNA, the CDR3 is TGTGCCAGCAGCTATTCAACCCTTAGTGAGCAGTTCTTC. V and J are TRBV6-6 and TRBJ2-1; D is ambiguous. The CDR3 has 13 amino acids. The germline V gene has CDR1 MNHNY and CDR2 SVGAGI (reference sequence). Trimming removed 6 bases from V and 9 bases from J, with 15 bases in between.

There are a few counts of this clonotype. CDR3 in DNA: TGTGCCAGCAGCTGGCCGCCGGGCTCCCAACGGGGCTACACCTTC. It specifies CASSWPPGSQRGYTF. The chain links TRBV5-6 to TRBJ1-2; D remains ambiguous. The CDR3 has 15 residues. V dropped 3 bases and J dropped 8 bases, with 20 bases sitting between them. Germline V CDR1 and CDR2: SGHDT, YYEEEE.